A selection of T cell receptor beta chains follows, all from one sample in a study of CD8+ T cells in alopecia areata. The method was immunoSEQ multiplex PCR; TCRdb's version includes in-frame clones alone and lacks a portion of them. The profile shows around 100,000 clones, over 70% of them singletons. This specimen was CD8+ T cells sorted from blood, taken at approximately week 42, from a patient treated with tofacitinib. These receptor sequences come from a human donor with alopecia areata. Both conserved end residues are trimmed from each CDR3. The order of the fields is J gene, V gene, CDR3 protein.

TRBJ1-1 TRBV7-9 ASSSPARNTEAF
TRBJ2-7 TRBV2 ASRVLSGGTYEQY
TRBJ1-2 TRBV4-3 ASSQDTPGPNYGYT
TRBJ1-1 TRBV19 ASSQLRMTGNTEAF
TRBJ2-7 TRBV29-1 SHTDAYEQY
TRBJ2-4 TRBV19 ASIGGLGAKNIQY
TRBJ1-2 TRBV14 ASSQVTGLDGYT
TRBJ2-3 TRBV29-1 SVKHQPGLANVDTQY
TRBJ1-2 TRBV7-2 ASSPTGGDYGYT
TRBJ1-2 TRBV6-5 ASSYSRTYGYT
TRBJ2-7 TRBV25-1 ASSEGLDEQY
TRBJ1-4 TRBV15 ATSSQIGPAATNEKLF
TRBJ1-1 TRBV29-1 SVAYMNTEAF